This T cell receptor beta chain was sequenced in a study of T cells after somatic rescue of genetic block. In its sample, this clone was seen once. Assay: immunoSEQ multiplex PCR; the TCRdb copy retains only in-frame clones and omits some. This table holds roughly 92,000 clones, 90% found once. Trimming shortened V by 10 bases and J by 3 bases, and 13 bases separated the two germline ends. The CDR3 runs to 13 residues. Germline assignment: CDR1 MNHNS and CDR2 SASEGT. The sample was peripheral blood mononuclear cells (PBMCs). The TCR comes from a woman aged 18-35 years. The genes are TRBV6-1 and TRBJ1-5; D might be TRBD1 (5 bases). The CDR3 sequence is CATLGTYNQPQHF. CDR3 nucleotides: TGTGCCACCCTCGGGACGTACAATCAGCCCCAGCATTTT.